This T cell receptor (beta chain) was recovered during a study of blood T cell repertoires in COVID-19. Study as a whole: Researchers got acute and convalescent COVID-19 samples from the United States, Italy and Spain. Sources were T cells, B-cell-depleted T cells, or PBMCs; the material itself was cDNA or gDNA.

CDR1 and CDR2 from the germline V gene are LGHDT and YNNKEL (reference sequence). V was clipped by 4 bases and J by 2 bases; unmatched bases: 6. The CDR3 is made up of 15 amino acids. Original handling: Reference gene primer amplification gave estimated nucleated cell counts. Produced via immunoSEQ multiplex PCR; TCRdb's table is partial and in-frame only. V and J calls and clone size are copied from that table; D and trimming were computed from the DNA. The sample yields more than 50,000 clones, roughly nine tenths seen once. The sequence was collected from a woman in her forties with active COVID-19. The chain carries TRBV3-1 (or the pseudogene TRBV3-2) and TRBJ1-1; 8 bases match TRBD1. Source material: peripheral blood. The CDR3 DNA sequence: TGTGCCAGCAGCCCCTACGGACAGGGAAACACTGAAGCTTTCTTT. Translated, it gives CASSPYGQGNTEAFF.